These 14 T cell receptor beta chains were all obtained from the same sample, sequenced in a study of T cells in Graves' hyperthyroidism and ophthalmopathy (dated by TCRdb to about 2019). Libraries were prepared through multiplex PCR. The instrument given in TCRdb is Illumina HiSeq 2000. The TCR beta CDR3 regions were amplified from the RNA transcripts. The TCR CDR3 was subjected to a first round of RT-PCR using the HTBI primer set and the Qiagen OneStep RT-PCR kit. TCRdb reprocessed the public reads (quality trimming at Q25 with fastp, clone calling with MiXCR) and kept in-frame beta chains. Rows are combined by CDR3 protein, so each entry shows the most common genes and DNA. The sample profile shows 150,000 or so distinct CDR3 sequences; just under 9.5% of them were found once. The ten top clones hold approximately 20% of the sample. What was sequenced was blood. Receptors were obtained from a woman under 30 with Graves' hyperthyroidism that later progressed to Graves' ophthalmopathy.

The table lists this clonotype with many counts. The gene calls are TRBV20-1 and TRBJ2-5; 10 nucleotides match TRBD2. The length of the CDR3 is 17 residues. Germline V gives CDR1 DFQATT, CDR2 SNEGSKA (reference sequence). The J segment lost 1 base and the V segment lost 0 bases, leaving 8 bases of the junction unmatched. CDR3 nucleotides: TGCAGTGCTAGAGATTGGACTAGCGGAAACCTCCAAGAGACCCAGTACTTC. Amino acid sequence: CSARDWTSGNLQETQYF.

Regarding this clonotype: A read error may be the cause here, since a much bigger clone is one base away. The chain joins TRBV14 to TRBJ1-1; D possibly corresponds to TRBD1 (5 bases). V dropped 2 bases and J dropped 1 base, with 11 bases sitting between them. CDR3 length: 15 residues. CDR1 and CDR2 (germline): SGHDN, FVKESK. The CDR3 is CASSQRTWGNTEAFF. For the CDR3, the DNA is TGTGCCAGCAGCCAAAGGACATGGGGGAACACTGAAGCTTTCTTT.

This clonotype came up many times. The J gene is TRBJ1-2, the V gene TRBV30; no reliable D call. Trimming removed 8 bases at V and 1 base at J, with 11 bases between. The V gene's germline CDR1 is GTSNPN and CDR2 SVGIG (reference sequence). The CDR3 totals 12 residues. CDR3 region: CALQWVNYGYTF. Written as DNA, the CDR3 is TGTGCCCTCCAATGGGTTAACTATGGCTACACCTTC.

This clonotype was found many times. The chain uses TRBV12-3 or TRBV12-4 and TRBJ2-2; 8 nucleotides line up with TRBD2. J gave up 4 bases and V 5 bases, and 6 bases lay outside the gene matches. CDR3 length equals 15 residues. CDR3 sequence (DNA): TGTGCCAGCAGTCCAAACGGGGGGGGCACCGGGGAGCTGTTTTTT. This translates into CASSPNGGGTGELFF.

This clonotype has ten or more counts. The chain links TRBV28 to TRBJ1-5; unclear D gene. Germline V gives CDR1 MDHEN, CDR2 SYDVKM. This CDR3 is built from 18 residues. V dropped 3 bases and J dropped 0 bases, with 18 bases sitting between them. The CDR3 here is CASSLIMVSQGSNQPQHF. The CDR3 region has the DNA TGTGCCAGCAGTTTGATAATGGTCTCTCAAGGTAGCAATCAGCCCCAGCATTTT. The full variable domain, completed using reference TRBV28 and TRBJ1-5, is DVKVTQSSRYLVKRTGEKVFLECVQDMDHENMFWYRQDPGLGLRLIYFSYDVKMKEKGDIPEGYSVSREKKERFSLILESASTNQTSMYLCASSLIMVSQGSNQPQHFGDGTRLSIL.

This clonotype was observed at least ten times. The chain has TRBV20-1 and TRBJ2-3, with TRBD1 matching over 7 bases. The CDR3 loop spans 14 amino acids. Unmatched junction bases numbered 5, after V lost 3 bases and J lost 2 bases. Germline V gene lookup returns CDR1 DFQATT and CDR2 SNEGSKA (reference sequence). CDR3 DNA sequence: TGCAGTGCTAGTTTGGGACAGTACACAGATACGCAGTATTTT. It encodes CSASLGQYTDTQYF.

This clonotype was detected once. The chain combines TRBV5-1 with TRBJ2-2, with D hard to call. This CDR3 is 14 amino acids long. Per germline, CDR1 SGHRS and CDR2 YFSETQ. Deletions cut 0 bases from V and 1 base from J, with 4 bases between. The chain's CDR3 is CASSLDGNTGELFF. The CDR3 bases are TGCGCCAGCAGCTTGGACGGGAACACCGGGGAGCTGTTTTTT.

The chain recombines TRBV5-1 with TRBJ2-2; D is unclear. Germline-derived CDR1 and CDR2 are SGHRS and YFSETQ. V lost 0 bases and J 9 bases, leaving 9 bases between the germline ends. The CDR3 is 13 amino acids. CDR3 nucleotides: TGCGCCAGCAGCTTGGCAGGCCACCGGGAGCTGTTTTTT. Its protein product is CASSLAGHRELFF.

The table lists this clonotype with many counts. The V gene is TRBV12-3 or TRBV12-4, the J gene TRBJ2-1, with D possibly matching TRBD1 (6 bases). The CDR3 spans 14 residues. Between the trimmed V and J ends, which lost 3 bases and 6 bases, there was a span of 12 bases. The CDR3 region has the DNA TGTGCCAGCAGTTTTTACAGGGATGCCAATGAGCAGTTCTTC. Its protein is CASSFYRDANEQFF.

This clonotype came up many times. The rearrangement joins TRBV9 to TRBJ1-1, with no clear D. Germline V gives CDR1 SGDLS, CDR2 YYNGEE. V was trimmed by 0 bases and J by 3 bases, leaving 9 bases between them. The CDR3 loop spans 14 amino acids. CDR3 DNA: TGTGCCAGCAGCGTAGAGAGGTCGGACACTGAAGCTTTCTTT. Translated: CASSVERSDTEAFF.

This clonotype was counted between two and nine times. This chain uses TRBV9 with TRBJ2-2, with TRBD2 matching 12 bases. The CDR3 runs to 19 residues. Trimming cost V 0 bases and J 0 bases; bases outside gene matches: 6. The germline gives CDR1 SGDLS, CDR2 YYNGEE. The CDR3 DNA reads as TGTGCCAGCAGCGTAGGTCTAGCGGGAGGGCCTACGAACACCGGGGAGCTGTTTTTT. This codes for CASSVGLAGGPTNTGELFF.

Comment on this clonotype: A junction boundary mismatches the germline segment, possibly from a read error. The chain couples TRBV5-1 to TRBJ1-4; D gene ambiguous. The CDR3 has 15 amino acids. Germline CDR1 is SGHRS and CDR2 is YFSETQ. In DNA, the CDR3 is TGCGCCAGCAGCTTAGAGGGTGCAACTAATGAAAAACTGCTTTTT. It codes for CASSLEGATNEKLLF.

To note about this clonotype: This may arise from a read error, as a much more abundant clone is one base away. V gene TRBV6-2 or TRBV6-3 combines with J gene TRBJ1-3; weak D call: TRBD1 (5 bases). CDR3 size: 15 residues. Between the trimmed V and J ends, which lost 6 bases and 1 base, there was a span of 13 bases. The germline CDR1 and CDR2 sequences are MNHEY and SVGEGT. CDR3 protein: CASRRTSSSGNTIYF. The CDR3 nucleotides read TGTGCCAGCAGAAGGACAAGTTCATCTGGAAACACCATATATTTT.

This clonotype was seen repeatedly, ten times or more. The chain couples TRBV20-1 to TRBJ1-2; the D gene is possibly TRBD1 (6 bases). The CDR3 length is 12 residues. The V end was cut by 8 bases, the J end by 3 bases, with 13 bases between. The germline gives CDR1 DFQATT, CDR2 SNEGSKA (reference sequence). CDR3 region: CSPIQGDYGYTF. CDR3 bases: TGCAGTCCTATACAGGGAGACTATGGCTACACCTTC.